This T cell receptor (beta chain) was captured in a study of early T cells in non-severe SARS-CoV-2 infection. Background on the study: With bulk RNA from unsorted whole blood as input, sequencing yielded unpaired chains.

This clonotype came up many times. There are 12 residues in the CDR3. Germline V gene sequence: CDR1 SGHDT, CDR2 YYEEEE. Trimming cost V 1 base and J 11 bases, with 7 bases left between them. Each cDNA molecule carried a unique molecular identifier. TCRdb reanalysed the 5' RACE reads using MiXCR and keeps one entry per CDR3 protein. The sample comprises some 70,000 distinct CDR3 sequences, less than 5.5% of which are singletons, and 4.9% rests with the top ten. The V call is TRBV5-6, the J call TRBJ1-6, with D uncertain. The TCR comes from an adult who was a healthcare worker with PCR-confirmed SARS-CoV-2 infection or an uninfected control (not recorded which). The specimen was whole blood. CDR3 sequence: CASSLMYAPLHF. For the CDR3, the DNA is TGTGCCAGCAGCTTGATGTACGCACCCCTCCACTTT. The full variable domain, its missing parts supplied by reference TRBV5-6 and TRBJ1-6, is DAGVTQSPTHLIKTRGQQVTLRCSPKSGHDTVSWYQQALGQGPQFIFQYYEEEERQRGNFPDRFSGHQFPNYSSELNVNALLLGDSALYLCASSLMYAPLHFGNGTRLTVT.